This TCR beta chain was retrieved from a study of coeliac disease. For the study at large: Coeliac patients had newly diagnosed active disease, refractory type I disease, or gluten-free diet control. Refractory coeliac disease type I meant no gluten-free diet response for over 12 months. Whole-study findings and limits: Active celiac intraepithelial and lamina propria samples had lower TRB and TRG clonality than control samples.

Clones were sequenced by immunoSEQ multiplex PCR, and TCRdb holds only the in-frame ones, with some missing. The sample records 3,500 to 4,500 clones, about 70% being singletons. For this clone: The antigen remains undetermined.

The sample consisted of intraepithelial lymphocytes from the gut. The TCR originated in a man aged 30 to 39 with celiac disease.

The CDR3 spells CASSITSGNTNEQFF. CDR3 bases: TGTGCCAGTAGTATCACTAGCGGGAATACGAATGAGCAGTTCTTC. The chain links TRBV19 to TRBJ2-1; 10 bases agree with TRBD2. CDR3 length: 15 amino acids. The germline V gene encodes CDR1 LNHDA and CDR2 SQIVND (reference sequence). Trimming cost V 3 bases and J 7 bases; bases outside gene matches: 6.